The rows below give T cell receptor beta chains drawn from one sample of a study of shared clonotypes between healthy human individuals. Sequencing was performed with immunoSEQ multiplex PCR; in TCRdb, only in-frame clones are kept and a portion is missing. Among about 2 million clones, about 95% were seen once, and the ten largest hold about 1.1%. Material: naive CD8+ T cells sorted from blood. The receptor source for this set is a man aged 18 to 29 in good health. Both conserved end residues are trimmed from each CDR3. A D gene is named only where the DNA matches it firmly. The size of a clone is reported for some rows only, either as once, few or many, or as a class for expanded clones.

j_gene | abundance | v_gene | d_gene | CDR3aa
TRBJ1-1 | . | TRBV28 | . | ASRQGASPTEAF
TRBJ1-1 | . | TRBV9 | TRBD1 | ASSGTGSTEAF
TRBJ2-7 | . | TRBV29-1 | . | SVEYGADYEQY
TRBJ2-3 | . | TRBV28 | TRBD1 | ASSSFKQGGASDTQY
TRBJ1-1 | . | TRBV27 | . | ASSFGSGGTEAF
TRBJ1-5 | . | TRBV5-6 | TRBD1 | ASSLGTGGSPQH
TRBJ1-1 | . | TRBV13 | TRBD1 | ASSPSGTGGRTEAF
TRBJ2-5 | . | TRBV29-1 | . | SAHSGEETQY
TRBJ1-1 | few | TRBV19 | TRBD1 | ASSTGDTEAF
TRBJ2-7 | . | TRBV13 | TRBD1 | ASRPGQGAPYEQY
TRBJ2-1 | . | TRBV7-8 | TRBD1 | ASTATGEEF
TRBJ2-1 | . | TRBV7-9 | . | ASSLEVGPEQF
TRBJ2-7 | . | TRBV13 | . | ASSLGHGQGDEQY
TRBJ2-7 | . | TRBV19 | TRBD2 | ASSPLFLAGAEQY
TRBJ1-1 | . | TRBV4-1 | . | ASSQVPGKNTEAF
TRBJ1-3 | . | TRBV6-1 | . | ATRKRFGNTIY
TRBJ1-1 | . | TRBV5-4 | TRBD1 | ASSRTMAGGAGNTEAF
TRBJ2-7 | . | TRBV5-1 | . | ASSLVAGARYEQY
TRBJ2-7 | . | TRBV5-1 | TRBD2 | ASSPGTSGTYEQY
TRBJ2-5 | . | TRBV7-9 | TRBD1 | ASSLMGQQETQY
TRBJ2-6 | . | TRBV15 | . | ATSKGISGANVLT
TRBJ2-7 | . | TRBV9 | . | ASSFGAGLGEQY
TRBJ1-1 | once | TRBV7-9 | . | ASSFSSEAF
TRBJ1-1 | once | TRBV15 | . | ATSSGLDTEAF
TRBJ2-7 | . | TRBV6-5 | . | ASSYVTGTYEQY
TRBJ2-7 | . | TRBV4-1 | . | ASSLRATIIYEQY
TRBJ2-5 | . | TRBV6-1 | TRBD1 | ASSEFPTGGMETQY
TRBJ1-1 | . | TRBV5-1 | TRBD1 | ASSLVGQGLNTEAF
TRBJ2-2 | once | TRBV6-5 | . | ASSYSWRWGTGELF
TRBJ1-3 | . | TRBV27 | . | ASSTSWLDSGNTIY
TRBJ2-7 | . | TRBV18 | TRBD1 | ASSPLDRATHYVEQY
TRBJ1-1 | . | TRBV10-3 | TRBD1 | AISETRDRVTEAF
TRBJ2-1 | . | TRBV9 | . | ASSVVSYNEQF
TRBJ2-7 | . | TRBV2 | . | ASSERRNEQY
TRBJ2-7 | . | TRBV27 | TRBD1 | ASSQPAGTGPYEQY
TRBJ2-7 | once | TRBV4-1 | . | ASSPGLTYEQY
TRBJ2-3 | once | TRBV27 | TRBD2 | ASSLTGTSATDTQY
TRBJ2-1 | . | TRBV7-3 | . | ASSLTGSPYNEQF
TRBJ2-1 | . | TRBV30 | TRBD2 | AWSAGDYNEQF